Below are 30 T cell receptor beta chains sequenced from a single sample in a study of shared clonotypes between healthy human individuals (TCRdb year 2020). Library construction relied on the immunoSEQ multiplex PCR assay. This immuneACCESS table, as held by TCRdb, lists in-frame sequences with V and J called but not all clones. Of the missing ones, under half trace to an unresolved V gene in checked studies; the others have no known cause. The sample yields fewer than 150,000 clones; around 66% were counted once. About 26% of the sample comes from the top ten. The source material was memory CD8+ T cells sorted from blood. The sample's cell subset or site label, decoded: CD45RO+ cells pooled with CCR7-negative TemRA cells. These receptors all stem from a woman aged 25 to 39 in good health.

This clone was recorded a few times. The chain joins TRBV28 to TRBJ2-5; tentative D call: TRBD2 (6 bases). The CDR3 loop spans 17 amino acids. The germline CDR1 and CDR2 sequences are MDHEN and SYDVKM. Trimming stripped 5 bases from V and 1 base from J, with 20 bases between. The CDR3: CASSPPPFFGGQETQYF. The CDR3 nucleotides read TGTGCCAGCAGTCCCCCCCCCTTTTTCGGGGGCCAAGAGACCCAGTACTTC.

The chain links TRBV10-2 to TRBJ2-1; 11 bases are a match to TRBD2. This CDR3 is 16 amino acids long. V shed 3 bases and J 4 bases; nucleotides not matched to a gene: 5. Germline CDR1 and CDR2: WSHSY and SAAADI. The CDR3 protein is CASSDPGTSGYNEQFF. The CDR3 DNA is TGCGCCAGCAGTGACCCCGGGACTAGCGGATACAATGAGCAGTTCTTC.

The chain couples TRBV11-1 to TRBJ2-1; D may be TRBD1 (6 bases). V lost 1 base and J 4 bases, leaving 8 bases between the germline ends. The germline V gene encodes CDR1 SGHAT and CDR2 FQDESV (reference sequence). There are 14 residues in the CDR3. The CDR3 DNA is TGTGCCAGCAGCTTAGGGGACATTTACAATGAGCAGTTCTTC. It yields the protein CASSLGDIYNEQFF.

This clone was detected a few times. In DNA form, the CDR3 reads TGTGCCAGAGGCCCAAGTCCTCTTCGGGAGCAGTACTTC. This sequence encodes CARGPSPLREQYF. The chain employs TRBV14 and TRBJ2-7; D remains unclear. The germline gives CDR1 SGHDN, CDR2 FVKESK. V was shortened by 9 bases and J by 7 bases, with 19 bases between the two germline ends. This CDR3 has 13 amino acids.

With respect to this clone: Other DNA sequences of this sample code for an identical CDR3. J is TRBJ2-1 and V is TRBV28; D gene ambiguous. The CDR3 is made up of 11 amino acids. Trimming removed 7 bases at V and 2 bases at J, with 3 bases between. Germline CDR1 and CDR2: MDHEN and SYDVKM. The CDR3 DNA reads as TGTGCCAGCACGACCTACAATGAGCAGTTCTTC. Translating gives CASTTYNEQFF.

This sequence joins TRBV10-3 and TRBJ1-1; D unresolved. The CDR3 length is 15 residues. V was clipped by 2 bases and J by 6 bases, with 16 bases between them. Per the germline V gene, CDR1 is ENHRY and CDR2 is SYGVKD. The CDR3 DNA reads TGTGCCATCAGTGAGACACTAATAATAGTGGCTGAAGCTTTCTTT. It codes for CAISETLIIVAEAFF.

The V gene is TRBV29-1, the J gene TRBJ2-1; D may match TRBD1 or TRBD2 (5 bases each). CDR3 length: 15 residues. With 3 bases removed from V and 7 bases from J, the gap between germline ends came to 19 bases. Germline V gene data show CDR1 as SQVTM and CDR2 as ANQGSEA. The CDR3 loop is CSVEPGAKASNEQFF. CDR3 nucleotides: TGCAGCGTTGAGCCCGGGGCAAAAGCATCGAATGAGCAGTTCTTC.

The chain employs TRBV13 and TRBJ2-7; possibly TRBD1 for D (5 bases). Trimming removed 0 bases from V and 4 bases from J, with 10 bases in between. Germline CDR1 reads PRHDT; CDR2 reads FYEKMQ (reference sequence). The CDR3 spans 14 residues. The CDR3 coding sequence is TGTGCCAGCAGCTTAGGGGGGCTAGGGTACGAGCAGTACTTC. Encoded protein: CASSLGGLGYEQYF.

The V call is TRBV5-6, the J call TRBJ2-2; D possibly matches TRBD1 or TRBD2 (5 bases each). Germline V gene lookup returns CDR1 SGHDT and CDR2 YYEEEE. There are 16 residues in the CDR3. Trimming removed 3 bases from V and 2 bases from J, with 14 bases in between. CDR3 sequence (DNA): TGTGCCAGCAGCTACACCGGGACGGCTAACACCGGGGAGCTGTTTTTT. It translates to CASSYTGTANTGELFF.

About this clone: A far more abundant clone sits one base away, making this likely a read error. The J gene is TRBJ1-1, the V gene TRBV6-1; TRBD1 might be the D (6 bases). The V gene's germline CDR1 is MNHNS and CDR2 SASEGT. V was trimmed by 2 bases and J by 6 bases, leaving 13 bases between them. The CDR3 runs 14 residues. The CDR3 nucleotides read TGTGCCAGCAGTGAATTGTGGGGGGCAGCTGAAGCTTTCTTT. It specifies CASSELWGAAEAFF.

DNA for the CDR3: TGTGCCAGCAGCACACAGAGCGTTAACACTGAAGCTTTCTTT. Translating gives CASSTQSVNTEAFF. The chain carries TRBV5-4 and TRBJ1-1, with D hard to call. The CDR3 is made up of 14 amino acids. V lost 4 bases and J lost 2, with 12 bases in between. Looked up from germline, CDR1 is SGHNT and CDR2 is YYREEE (reference sequence). The variable domain in full, completed from reference TRBV5-4 and TRBJ1-1, reads ETGVTQSPTHLIKTRGQQVTLRCSSQSGHNTVSWYQQALGQGPQFIFQYYREEENGRGNFPPRFSGLQFPNYSSELNVNALELDDSALYLCASSTQSVNTEAFFGQGTRLTVV.

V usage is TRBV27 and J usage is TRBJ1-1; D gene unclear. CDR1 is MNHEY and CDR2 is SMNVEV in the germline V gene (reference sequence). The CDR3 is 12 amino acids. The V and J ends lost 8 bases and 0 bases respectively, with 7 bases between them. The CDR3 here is CASGYMNTEAFF. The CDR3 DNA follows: TGTGCCAGCGGCTACATGAACACTGAAGCTTTCTTT.

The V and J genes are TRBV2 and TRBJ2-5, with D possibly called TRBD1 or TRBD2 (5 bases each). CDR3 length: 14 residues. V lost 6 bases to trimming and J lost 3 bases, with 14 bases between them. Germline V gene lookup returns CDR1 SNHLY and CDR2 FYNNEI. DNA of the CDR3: TGTGCCAGCAGGGATATGGGACCCGAAGAGACCCAGTACTTC. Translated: CASRDMGPEETQYF.

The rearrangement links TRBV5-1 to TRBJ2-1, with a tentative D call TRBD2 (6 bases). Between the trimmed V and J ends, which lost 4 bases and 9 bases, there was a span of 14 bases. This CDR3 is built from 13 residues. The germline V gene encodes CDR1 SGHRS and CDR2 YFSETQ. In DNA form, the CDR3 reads TGCGCCAGCAGCCCGGGACTCGTCAGTGAGCAGTTCTTC. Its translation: CASSPGLVSEQFF.

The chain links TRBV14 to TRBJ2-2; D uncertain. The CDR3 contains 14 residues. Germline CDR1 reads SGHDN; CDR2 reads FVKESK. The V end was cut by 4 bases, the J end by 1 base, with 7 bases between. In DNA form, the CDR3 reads TGTGCCAGCAGCCCCGTGGGGAACACCGGGGAGCTGTTTTTT. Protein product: CASSPVGNTGELFF.

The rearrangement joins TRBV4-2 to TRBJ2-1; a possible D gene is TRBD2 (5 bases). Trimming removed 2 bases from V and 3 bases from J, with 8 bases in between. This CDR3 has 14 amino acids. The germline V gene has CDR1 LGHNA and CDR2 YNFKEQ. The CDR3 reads CASSQLGGYNEQFF. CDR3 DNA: TGTGCCAGCAGCCAACTTGGAGGCTACAATGAGCAGTTCTTC.

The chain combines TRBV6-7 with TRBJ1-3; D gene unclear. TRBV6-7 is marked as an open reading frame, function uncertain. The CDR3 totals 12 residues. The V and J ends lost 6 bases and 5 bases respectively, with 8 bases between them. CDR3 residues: CASRSVRNTIYF. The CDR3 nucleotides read TGTGCCAGCAGATCGGTGAGAAACACCATATATTTT.

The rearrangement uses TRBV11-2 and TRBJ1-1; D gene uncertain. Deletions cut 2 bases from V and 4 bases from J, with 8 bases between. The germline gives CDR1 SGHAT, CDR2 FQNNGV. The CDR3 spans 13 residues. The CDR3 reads CASSLQLGTEAFF. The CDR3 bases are TGTGCCAGCAGCTTACAGCTGGGCACTGAAGCTTTCTTT.

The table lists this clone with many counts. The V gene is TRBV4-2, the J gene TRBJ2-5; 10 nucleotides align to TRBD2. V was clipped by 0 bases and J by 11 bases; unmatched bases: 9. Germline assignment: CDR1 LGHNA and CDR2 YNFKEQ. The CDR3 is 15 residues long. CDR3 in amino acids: CASSQDHGTSDEQYF. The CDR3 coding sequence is TGTGCCAGCAGCCAAGATCACGGGACTAGCGATGAGCAGTACTTC.

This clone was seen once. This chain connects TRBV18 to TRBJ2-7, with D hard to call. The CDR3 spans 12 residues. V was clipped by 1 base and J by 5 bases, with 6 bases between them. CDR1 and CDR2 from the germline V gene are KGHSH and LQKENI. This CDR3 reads CASSPLDDEQYF. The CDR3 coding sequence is TGTGCCAGCTCACCACTAGACGACGAGCAGTACTTC.

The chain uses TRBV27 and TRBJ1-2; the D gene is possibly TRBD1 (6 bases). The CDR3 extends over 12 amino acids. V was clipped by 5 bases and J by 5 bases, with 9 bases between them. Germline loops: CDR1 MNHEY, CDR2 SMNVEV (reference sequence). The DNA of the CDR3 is TGTGCCAGCAGTCCAACAGGGTATGGCTACACCTTC. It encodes CASSPTGYGYTF.

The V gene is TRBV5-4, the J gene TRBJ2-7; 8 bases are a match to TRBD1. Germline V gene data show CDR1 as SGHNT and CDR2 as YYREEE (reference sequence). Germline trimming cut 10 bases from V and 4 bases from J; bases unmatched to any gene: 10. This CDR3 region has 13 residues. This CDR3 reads CAAATGGQYEQYF. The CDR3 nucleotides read TGTGCCGCGGCCACAGGGGGTCAGTACGAGCAGTACTTC.

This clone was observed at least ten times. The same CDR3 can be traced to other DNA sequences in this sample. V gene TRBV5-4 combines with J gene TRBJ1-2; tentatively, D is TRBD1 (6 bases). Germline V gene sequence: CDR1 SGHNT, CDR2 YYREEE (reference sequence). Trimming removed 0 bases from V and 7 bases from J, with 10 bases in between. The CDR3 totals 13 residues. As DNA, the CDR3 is TGTGCCAGCAGCTTGGACAGGGACGCTGGCTACACCTTC. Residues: CASSLDRDAGYTF.

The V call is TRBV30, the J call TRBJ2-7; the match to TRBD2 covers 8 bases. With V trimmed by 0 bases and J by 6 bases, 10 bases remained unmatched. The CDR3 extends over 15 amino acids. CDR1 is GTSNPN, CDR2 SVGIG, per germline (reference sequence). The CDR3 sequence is CAWSVSERESSEQYF. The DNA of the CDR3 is TGTGCCTGGAGTGTATCTGAGCGGGAGTCTAGCGAGCAGTACTTC.

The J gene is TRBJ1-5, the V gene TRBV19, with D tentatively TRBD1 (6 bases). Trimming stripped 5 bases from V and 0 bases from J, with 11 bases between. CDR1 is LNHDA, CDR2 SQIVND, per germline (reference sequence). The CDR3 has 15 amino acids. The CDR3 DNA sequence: TGTGCCAGTAGTCTGGACAGCAATAGCAATCAGCCCCAGCATTTT. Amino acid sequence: CASSLDSNSNQPQHF.

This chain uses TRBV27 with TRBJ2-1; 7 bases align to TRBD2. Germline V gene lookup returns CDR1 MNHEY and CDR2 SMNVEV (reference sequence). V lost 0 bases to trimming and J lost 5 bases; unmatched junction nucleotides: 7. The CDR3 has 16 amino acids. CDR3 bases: TGTGCCAGCAGTTTATCGCGGCTAGCGGACAACAATGAGCAGTTCTTC. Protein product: CASSLSRLADNNEQFF.

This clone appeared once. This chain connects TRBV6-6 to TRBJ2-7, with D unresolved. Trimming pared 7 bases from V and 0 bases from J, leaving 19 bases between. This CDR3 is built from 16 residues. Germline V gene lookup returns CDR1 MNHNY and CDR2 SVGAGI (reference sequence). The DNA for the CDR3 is TGTGCCAGCACTGAGGTCCTTCAACCCCACTCCTACGAGCAGTACTTC. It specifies CASTEVLQPHSYEQYF.

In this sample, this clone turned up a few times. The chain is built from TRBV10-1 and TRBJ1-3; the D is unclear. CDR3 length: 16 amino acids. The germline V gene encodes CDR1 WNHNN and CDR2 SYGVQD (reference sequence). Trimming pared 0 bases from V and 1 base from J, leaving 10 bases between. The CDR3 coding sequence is TGCGCCAGCAGTGAGTCCCGGTTGGGGTCTGGAAACACCATATATTTT. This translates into CASSESRLGSGNTIYF.

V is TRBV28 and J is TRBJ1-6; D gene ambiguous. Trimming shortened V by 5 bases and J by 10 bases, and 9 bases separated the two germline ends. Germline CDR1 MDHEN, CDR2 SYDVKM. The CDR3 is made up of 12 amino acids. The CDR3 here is CASSAPGSPLHF. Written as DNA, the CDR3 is TGTGCCAGCAGTGCCCCCGGGTCACCCCTCCACTTT.

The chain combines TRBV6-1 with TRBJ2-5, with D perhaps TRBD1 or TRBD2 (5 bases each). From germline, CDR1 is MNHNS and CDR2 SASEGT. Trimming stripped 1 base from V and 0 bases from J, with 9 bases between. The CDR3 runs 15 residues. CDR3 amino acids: CASSEGWGYQETQYF. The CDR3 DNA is TGTGCCAGCAGTGAAGGGTGGGGGTACCAAGAGACCCAGTACTTC.